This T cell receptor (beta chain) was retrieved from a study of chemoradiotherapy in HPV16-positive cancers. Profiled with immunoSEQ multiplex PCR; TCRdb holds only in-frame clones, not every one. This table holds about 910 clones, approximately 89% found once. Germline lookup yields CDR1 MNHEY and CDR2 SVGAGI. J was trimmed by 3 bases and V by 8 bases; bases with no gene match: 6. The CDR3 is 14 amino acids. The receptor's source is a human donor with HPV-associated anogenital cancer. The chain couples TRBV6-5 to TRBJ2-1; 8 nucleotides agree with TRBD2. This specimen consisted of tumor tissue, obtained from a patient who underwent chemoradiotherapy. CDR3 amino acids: CASSSAGGYNEQFF. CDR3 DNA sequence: TGTGCCAGCTCTTCCGCGGGGGGCTACAATGAGCAGTTCTTC.